The sequence of this TCR beta chain was determined in a study of shared clonotypes between healthy human individuals. Study in general: Contributing individuals were two females and a few males aged 18 to 49.

Sequencing was at deep level. The method was immunoSEQ multiplex PCR; TCRdb's version includes in-frame clones alone and lacks a portion of them. Of approximately 1.4 million clones listed, 95% to 99% are singletons. The CDR3 spans 14 residues. Germline CDR1 ENHRY, CDR2 SYGVKD. V lost 4 bases and J 3 bases, leaving 10 bases between the germline ends. Material: naive CD4+ T cells sorted from blood. Subset defined: CD45RA+ positively selected. This TCR was sampled from a man aged 30 to 45 in good health. The chain uses TRBV10-3 and TRBJ1-3; weak D call: TRBD1 (6 bases). CDR3 nucleotides: TGTGCCATCAGTGGCGGGGGCCTTGGAAACACCATATATTTT. The encoded protein is CAISGGGLGNTIYF.